Listed below are T cell receptor beta chains from one sample, sequenced in a study of patients and donors after allogeneic stem cell transplantation. MiXCR was run by TCRdb on the RT-PCR reads, yielding one entry per CDR3 protein. The sample has about 960,000 distinct CDR3 sequences; roughly 18% are singletons. Sequencing was carried out using blood, either unsorted or a sorted T cell fraction (not recorded which). All receptors come from a human donor who was either an allogeneic HSCT recipient or a stem cell or donor lymphocyte infusion donor (not recorded which). It is not recorded whose cells these are; they may come from a transplant donor. The CDR3 runs from the conserved cysteine through the conserved F or W. The order of the fields is D gene, J gene, clone size, V gene, CDR3 protein, CDR3 DNA. The D gene is left open where the match is weak. Expanded clones are given a class, and other clones once, few, many or no size at all.

>-|TRBJ1-2|-|TRBV7-2
CASSLAMQGMSGYTF
TGTGCCAGCAGCTTAGCTATGCAGGGAATGAGTGGCTACACCTTC
>TRBD2|TRBJ2-3|-|TRBV29-1
CSVAGTISTDTQYF
TGCAGCGTAGCCGGGACTATCAGCACAGATACGCAGTATTTT
>-|TRBJ2-5|-|TRBV20-1
CSARIGRAQETQYF
TGCAGTGCTAGAATCGGCAGGGCGCAAGAGACCCAGTACTTC
>-|TRBJ2-1|few|TRBV10-3
CAISEGRNSHNEQFF
TGTGCCATCAGTGAGGGGCGGAACAGTCACAATGAGCAGTTCTTC
>-|TRBJ2-2|-|TRBV29-1
CSRCPDQNTGELFF
TGCAGCCGTTGTCCGGACCAGAACACCGGGGAGCTGTTTTTT
>-|TRBJ2-2|-|TRBV2
CASSRRTDTGELFF
TGTGCCAGCAGCAGAAGGACTGACACCGGGGAGCTGTTTTTT
>-|TRBJ2-5|few|TRBV5-1
CASSSENQETQYF
TGCGCCAGCAGCTCCGAAAACCAAGAGACCCAGTACTTC
>TRBD2|TRBJ2-5|-|TRBV4-3
CASSQEGTSVQETQYF
TGCGCCAGCAGCCAAGAAGGGACTAGCGTTCAAGAGACCCAGTACTTC
>-|TRBJ1-3|-|TRBV27
CASASGNTIYF
TGTGCCAGCGCCTCTGGAAACACCATATATTTT
>-|TRBJ1-4|many|TRBV12-3/TRBV12-4
CASSPGVLSEKLFF
TGTGCCAGCAGTCCGGGGGTCCTAAGTGAAAAACTGTTTTTT
>-|TRBJ2-7|-|TRBV20-1
CSARAGRDYEQYF
TGCAGTGCTAGAGCGGGACGGGACTACGAGCAGTACTTC
>-|TRBJ1-1|many|TRBV4-3
CASSQDKVGGSNTEAFF
TGCGCCAGCAGCCAAGATAAGGTAGGAGGATCGAACACTGAAGCTTTCTTT
>-|TRBJ1-6|-|TRBV11-2
CASTTLGGSYNSPLHF
TGTGCCAGCACCACCCTGGGGGGCTCCTATAATTCACCCCTCCACTTT
>-|TRBJ1-1|many|TRBV19
CASYGMTVTEAFF
TGTGCCAGTTATGGGATGACCGTCACTGAAGCTTTCTTT
>TRBD1|TRBJ2-2|-|TRBV20-1
CSAARTGAVGELFF
TGCAGTGCCGCCCGGACAGGGGCGGTCGGGGAGCTGTTTTTT
>-|TRBJ1-1|-|TRBV7-6
CASGPRKNTEAFF
TGTGCCAGCGGCCCAAGGAAAAACACTGAAGCTTTCTTT
>-|TRBJ2-1|-|TRBV20-1
CSARETSVYEQFF
TGCAGTGCTAGAGAGACTAGTGTCTATGAGCAGTTCTTC
>TRBD1|TRBJ1-3|few|TRBV12-3/TRBV12-4
CASRPRTGYGNTIYF
TGTGCCAGCAGACCCCGGACAGGGTATGGAAACACCATATATTTT
>TRBD2|TRBJ2-1|few|TRBV6-5
CASSYSGGRANEQFF
TGTGCCAGCAGTTACTCTGGCGGGAGGGCCAATGAGCAGTTCTTC
>TRBD2|TRBJ2-1|-|TRBV10-3
CAISNLAGPYNEQFF
TGTGCCATCAGTAATCTAGCGGGACCTTACAATGAGCAGTTCTTC
>-|TRBJ2-5|few|TRBV6-1
CASSAGLPETQYF
TGTGCCAGCAGTGCAGGGCTCCCCGAGACCCAGTACTTC
>-|TRBJ2-3|-|TRBV5-6
CASSSRTAQKYTDTQYF
TGTGCCAGCAGCTCTCGGACAGCCCAAAAGTACACAGATACGCAGTATTTT
>-|TRBJ2-7|few|TRBV7-9
CASSSISVGGQYF
-
>TRBD2|TRBJ2-7|few|TRBV29-1
CSVDHSSGRSYEQYF
TGCAGCGTTGACCACTCTAGCGGGAGGTCCTACGAGCAGTACTTC
>TRBD2|TRBJ2-1|-|TRBV7-3
CASSLIRGRSNEQFF
TGTGCCAGCAGCTTAATTCGCGGGAGGAGCAATGAGCAGTTCTTC
>-|TRBJ2-5|once|TRBV30
CACYRGQTQETQYF
TGTGCCTGCTATAGGGGACAAACTCAAGAGACCCAGTACTTC
>TRBD1|TRBJ2-1|-|TRBV6-2/TRBV6-3
CASSLGTVLTYNEQFF
TGTGCCAGCAGTTTGGGGACAGTCCTGACCTACAATGAGCAGTTCTTC
>-|TRBJ2-7|few|TRBV21-1
CASSTHLAYEQYF
TGTGCCAGCAGCACACATTTAGCCTACGAGCAGTACTTC
>TRBD1|TRBJ1-2|-|TRBV3-1
CASSQGQGAINYGYTF
TGTGCCAGCAGCCAAGGACAGGGGGCGATTAACTATGGCTACACCTTC
>TRBD1|TRBJ2-5|-|TRBV27
CASRPGQGRRETQYF
TGTGCCAGCCGACCAGGACAGGGGCGGAGAGAGACCCAGTACTTC
>-|TRBJ1-2|-|TRBV5-1
CASSPEGQYYGYTF
TGCGCCAGCAGCCCTGAGGGGCAGTACTATGGCTACACCTTC
>-|TRBJ1-5|-|TRBV10-3
CAISESGGVSNQPQHF
TGTGCCATCAGTGAGTCGGGGGGAGTGAGCAATCAGCCCCAGCATTTT
>-|TRBJ2-2|few|TRBV7-9
CASSRKQGTGELFF
TGTGCCAGCAGCCGAAAACAGGGCACCGGGGAGCTGTTTTTT
>TRBD2|TRBJ2-3|few|TRBV12-3/TRBV12-4
CASSLALMPSGTGADTQYF
TGTGCCAGCAGTTTAGCGCTAATGCCTAGCGGGACGGGAGCAGATACGCAGTATTTT
>-|TRBJ2-3|-|TRBV12-1
CASIPVRLASTDTQYF
TGTGCCAGCATCCCAGTCAGACTAGCGAGCACAGATACGCAGTATTTT
>TRBD2|TRBJ2-1|-|TRBV20-1
CSARGLAGASEQFF
TGCAGTGCTAGGGGACTAGCGGGAGCTTCTGAGCAGTTCTTC
>-|TRBJ1-1|few|TRBV12-3/TRBV12-4
CASSLREGTNTEAFF
TGTGCCAGCAGTTTGAGAGAGGGGACGAACACTGAAGCTTTCTTT
>TRBD1|TRBJ2-2|-|TRBV12-3/TRBV12-4
CASSSILPGQTPSNTGELFF
TGTGCCAGCAGTTCGATTCTACCGGGACAGACTCCTTCGAACACCGGGGAGCTGTTTTTT
>TRBD1|TRBJ1-1|few|TRBV7-3
CASSQDRGLEAFF
TGTGCCAGCAGCCAGGACAGGGGGCTTGAAGCTTTCTTT
>TRBD1|TRBJ2-5|-|TRBV3-1
CASSLSHRGRQETQYF
TGTGCCAGCAGCCTCTCTCACAGGGGGCGGCAAGAGACCCAGTACTTC
>TRBD2|TRBJ2-3|-|TRBV5-6
CASSLPSGKGTQYF
TGTGCCAGCAGCTTGCCTAGCGGGAAAGGTACGCAGTATTTT
>TRBD2|TRBJ2-3|-|TRBV20-1
CSASGRATDTQYF
TGCAGTGCTAGCGGGAGGGCCACAGATACGCAGTATTTT
>-|TRBJ2-7|many|TRBV6-5
CASSYRYEGLYEQYF
TGTGCCAGCAGTTACAGATACGAGGGGCTCTACGAGCAGTACTTC
>-|TRBJ2-1|many|TRBV12-3/TRBV12-4
CASSWGAAAYNEQFF
TGTGCCAGCAGTTGGGGAGCGGCCGCCTACAATGAGCAGTTCTTC
>TRBD2|TRBJ2-1|-|TRBV14
CASSQEILAGVPYNEQFF
TGTGCCAGCAGCCAAGAAATCCTAGCGGGAGTCCCCTACAATGAGCAGTTCTTC
>TRBD2|TRBJ2-4|few|TRBV12-3/TRBV12-4
CASSFKGLGVVNIQYF
TGTGCCAGCAGTTTTAAGGGACTAGGCGTGGTAAACATTCAGTACTTC
>TRBD1|TRBJ1-3|-|TRBV24-1
CATSEGTASSGNTIYF
TGTGCCACCAGTGAGGGGACAGCGAGCTCTGGAAACACCATATATTTT
>TRBD2|TRBJ2-5|-|TRBV11-2
CASSLGTHGTRDQYF
TGTGCCAGCAGCTTAGGGACTCACGGGACTAGGGACCAGTACTTC
>-|TRBJ2-5|few|TRBV5-1
CASSHRERETQYF
TGCGCCAGCAGCCACCGGGAGCGAGAGACCCAGTACTTC
>TRBD2|TRBJ2-3|-|TRBV14
CASSRGRLTDTQYF
TGTGCCAGCAGCCGCGGGAGGCTCACAGATACGCAGTATTTT
>-|TRBJ1-1|few|TRBV12-3/TRBV12-4
CASSLGSSEAFF
TGTGCCAGCAGTTTGGGTTCTTCTGAAGCTTTCTTT
>TRBD2|TRBJ2-6|few|TRBV11-1
CASSLVGLAGLSGANVLTF
TGTGCCAGCAGCTTAGTTGGCCTAGCGGGTTTATCTGGGGCCAACGTCCTGACTTTC